This record covers a single TCR beta chain. There is no known antigen for this receptor. Within one base of it there is no much larger clone, and no base qualities were kept. This specimen comes from a study of blood T cell repertoires in COVID-19 (dated by TCRdb to between 2020 and 2021). With regard to the full study: Samples from collaborators originated in the United States, Italy and Spain and spanned both the acute and convalescent phases of COVID-19. The samples were drawn from two sources: the first 160 participants of the ongoing ImmuneRACE study, and 1,200 or so subjects contributed by 6 global collaborators. The material from the prospective study consisted of cDNA or gDNA derived from T cells, B-cell-depleted T cells, or PBMCs. The repertoires were released in a freely available public database meant as a resource for research on the immune response to SARS-CoV-2. HLA class I and class II types, where available, came from metadata supplied by the sample provider rather than from assay-based typing. Sample metadata almost always included a de-identified subject ID, COVID-19 status, age in years and sex. Subjects who had been exposed to COVID-19, were actively infected with it, or had recovered from it provided the deeply sampled blood TCRbeta repertoires that made up the dataset.

What the work shows at the level of the full study, not this receptor alone: The quantity of clinical and demographic metadata differed by source and by participant and was supplied without curation.

Collaborating institutions collected whole blood in K2EDTA tubes following their own protocols. For TCRbeta analysis, collaborators shipped samples as frozen whole blood, isolated PBMCs, or DNA extracted from either of those sample types. TCRbeta CDR3 regions were amplified from genomic DNA using the immunoSEQ Assay, a bias-controlled multiplex PCR. The authors processed their data as follows. Nucleated cell counts per sample were estimated from amplification of reference gene primers within the assay. To quantify the absolute abundance of each unique TCRbeta CDR3 rearrangement, sequence reads were collapsed and filtered. For each sample, productive Simpson clonality was calculated as the square root of Simpson's diversity index over productive rearrangements. TCRdb re-hosts the immuneACCESS table, in-frame sequences only. Its copies lack some clones; in the studies checked, an unresolved V gene accounts for under half of them, and the cause for the rest is not known. V, J and clone size are taken as reported in that table, and D and trimming were inferred from the DNA itself. The sample table lists 150,000 to 200,000 clones, around 90% of them with a count of one. The top ten constitute approximately 0.64% of the sample.

Source material: peripheral blood. The origin of this receptor is a man in his fifties with acute or convalescent COVID-19.

The CDR3 loop reads CASRPLPQGRTGELFF. The sequence in DNA is TGTGCCAGCAGGCCACTTCCCCAGGGAAGAACCGGGGAGCTGTTTTTT. The receptor chain draws on TRBV28 and TRBJ2-2, and perhaps TRBD1 as D gene, on 5 matching bases. Reading from cysteine to phenylalanine, the CDR3 counts 16 amino acids. Only CDR3 DNA remains: 48 bases, in frame from the first base. CDR1 and CDR2 (MDHEN, SYDVKM) derive from the germline V gene. Deletion took 6 bases off V and 5 bases off J, with a span of 19 bases between the germline ends.